The following is a T cell receptor (beta chain) sequence with its context. What it binds is not known. The data are from a study of response to subunit inactivated influenza vaccine. TCRdb redid the calling of the RT-PCR reads with MiXCR, one entry per CDR3 protein. The table has hundreds of thousands of distinct CDR3 sequences, over 25% seen once; the top ten hold 1.5% to 2%. General observations from the study: Seasonal influenza vaccination, on each occasion, was suggested by the authors to recruit few new T cells.

V shed 6 bases and J 9 bases; nucleotides not matched to a gene: 8. This CDR3 region has 14 residues. The chain links TRBV12-3 or TRBV12-4 to TRBJ1-5, with 10 bases lining up with TRBD1. Sequenced material: CD4+ T cells sorted from PBMCs, taken more than 4 days after vaccination. This receptor was identified in a man aged 45 to 65 who received an inactivated influenza vaccine. In DNA, the CDR3 is TGTGCCAGCAGAAAAGGACAGGGGGGTGGGCCCCAGCATTTT. As protein: CASRKGQGGGPQHF.